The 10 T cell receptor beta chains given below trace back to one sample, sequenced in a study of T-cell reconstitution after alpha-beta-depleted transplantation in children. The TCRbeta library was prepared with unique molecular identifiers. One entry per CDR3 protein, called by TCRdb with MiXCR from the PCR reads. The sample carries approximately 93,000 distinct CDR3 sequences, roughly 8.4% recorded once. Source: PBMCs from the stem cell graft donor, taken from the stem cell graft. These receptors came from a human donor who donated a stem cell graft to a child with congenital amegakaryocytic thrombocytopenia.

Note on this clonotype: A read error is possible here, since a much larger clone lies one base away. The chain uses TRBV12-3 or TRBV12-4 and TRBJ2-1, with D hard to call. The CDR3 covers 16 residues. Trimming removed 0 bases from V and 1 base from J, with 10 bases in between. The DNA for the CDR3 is TGTGCCAGCAGTTTAGCGCAGGCGCCTTCCTACAATGAGCAGTTCTTC. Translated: CASSLAQAPSYNEQFF.

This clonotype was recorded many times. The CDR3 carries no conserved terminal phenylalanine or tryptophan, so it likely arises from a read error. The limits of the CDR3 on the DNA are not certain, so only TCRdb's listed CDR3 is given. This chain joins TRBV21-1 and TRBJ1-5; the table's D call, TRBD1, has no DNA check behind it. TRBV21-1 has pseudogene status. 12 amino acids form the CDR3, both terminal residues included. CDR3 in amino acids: CASGIGQAEVCR.

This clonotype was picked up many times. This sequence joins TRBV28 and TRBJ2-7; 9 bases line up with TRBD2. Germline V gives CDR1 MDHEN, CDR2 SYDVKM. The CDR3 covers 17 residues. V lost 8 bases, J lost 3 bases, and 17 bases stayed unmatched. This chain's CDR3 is CASLSVASGDLHYEQYF. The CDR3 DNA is TGTGCCAGCCTTTCCGTGGCTAGCGGGGATTTACACTACGAGCAGTACTTC.

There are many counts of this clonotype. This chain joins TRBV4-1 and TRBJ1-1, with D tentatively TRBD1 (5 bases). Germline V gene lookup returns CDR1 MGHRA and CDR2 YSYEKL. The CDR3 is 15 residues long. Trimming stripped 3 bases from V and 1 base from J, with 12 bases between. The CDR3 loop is CASSHNLGQNTEAFF. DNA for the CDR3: TGCGCCAGCAGCCACAATCTTGGACAGAACACTGAAGCTTTCTTT.

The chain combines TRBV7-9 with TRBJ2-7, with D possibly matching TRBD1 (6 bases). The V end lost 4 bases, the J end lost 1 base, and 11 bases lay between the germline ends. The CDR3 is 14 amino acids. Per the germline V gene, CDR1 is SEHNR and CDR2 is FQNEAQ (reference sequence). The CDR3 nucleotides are TGTGCCAGCAGCTCAGACAGGAGATCCTACGAGCAGTACTTC. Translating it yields CASSSDRRSYEQYF. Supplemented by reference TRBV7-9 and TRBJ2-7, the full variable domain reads DTGVSQNPRHKITKRGQNVTFRCDPISEHNRLYWYRQTLGQGPEFLTYFQNEAQLEKSRLLSDRFSAERPKGSFSTLEIQRTEQGDSAMYLCASSSDRRSYEQYFGPGTRLTVT.

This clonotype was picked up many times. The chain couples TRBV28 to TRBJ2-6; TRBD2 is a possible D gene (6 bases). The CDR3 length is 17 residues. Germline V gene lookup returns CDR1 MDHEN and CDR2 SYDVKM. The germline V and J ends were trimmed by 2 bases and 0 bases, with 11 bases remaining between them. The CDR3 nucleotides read TGTGCCAGCAGTTTAGGAGGGCACCTCTCTGGGGCCAACGTCCTGACTTTC. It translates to CASSLGGHLSGANVLTF.

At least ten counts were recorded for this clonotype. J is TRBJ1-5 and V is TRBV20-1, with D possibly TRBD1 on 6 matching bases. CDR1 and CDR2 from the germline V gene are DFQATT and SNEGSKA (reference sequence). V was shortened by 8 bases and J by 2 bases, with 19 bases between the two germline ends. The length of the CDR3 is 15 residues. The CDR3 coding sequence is TGCAGTATGAAGCTTGGACAGTTTGGCAATCAGCCCCAGCATTTT. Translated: CSMKLGQFGNQPQHF.

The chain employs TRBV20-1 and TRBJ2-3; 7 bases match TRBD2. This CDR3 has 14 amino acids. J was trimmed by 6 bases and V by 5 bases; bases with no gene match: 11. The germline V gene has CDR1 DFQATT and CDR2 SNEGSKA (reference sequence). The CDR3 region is CSAQLAGSHDTQYF. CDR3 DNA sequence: TGCAGTGCTCAATTAGCGGGTAGTCACGATACGCAGTATTTT.

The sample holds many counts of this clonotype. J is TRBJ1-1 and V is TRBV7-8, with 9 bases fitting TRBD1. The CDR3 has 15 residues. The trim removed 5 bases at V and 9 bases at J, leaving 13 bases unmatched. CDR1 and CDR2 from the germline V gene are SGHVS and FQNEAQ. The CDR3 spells CASSPSDRGFHQAFF. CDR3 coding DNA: TGTGCCAGCAGCCCATCGGACAGGGGATTCCACCAAGCTTTCTTT. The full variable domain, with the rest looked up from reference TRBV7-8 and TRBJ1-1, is GAGVSQSPRYKVAKRGQDVALRCDPISGHVSLFWYQQALGQGPEFLTYFQNEAQLDKSGLPSDRFFAERPEGSVSTLKIQRTQQEDSAVYLCASSPSDRGFHQAFFGQGTRLTVV.

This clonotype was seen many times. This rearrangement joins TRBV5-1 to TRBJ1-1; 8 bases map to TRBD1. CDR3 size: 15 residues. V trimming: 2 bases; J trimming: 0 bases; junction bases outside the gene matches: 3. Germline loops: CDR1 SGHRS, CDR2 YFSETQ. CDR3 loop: CASSLRQGLNTEAFF. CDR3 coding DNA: TGCGCCAGCAGCTTAAGACAGGGGTTGAACACTGAAGCTTTCTTT.